The 5 T cell receptor beta chains in this list originate from one sample, sequenced in a study of shared clonotypes between healthy human individuals. The repertoire was sequenced with immunoSEQ multiplex PCR; TCRdb's copy has only in-frame clones and lacks some. The table lists 2 million to 2.5 million clones, approximately 95% of them singletons. Input material: naive CD4+ T cells from PBMCs. Subset denoted: CD45RA+ positively selected. These receptors all stem from a man aged 18 to 30 in good health. Some clones in this sample may be carry-over from other donors' samples.

This chain uses TRBV10-2 with TRBJ1-2; D not resolved. The germline gives CDR1 WSHSY, CDR2 SAAADI. This CDR3 has 16 amino acids. The V end lost 4 bases, the J end lost 2 bases, and 17 bases lay between the germline ends. CDR3 residues: CASSGSAPVPNYGYTF. The CDR3 DNA follows: TGCGCCAGCAGTGGATCCGCCCCGGTCCCGAACTATGGCTACACCTTC.

The chain carries TRBV5-6 and TRBJ1-2, with 8 bases fitting TRBD1. The ends lost 4 bases at V and 7 bases at J; junction bases unmatched: 6. Germline-derived CDR1 and CDR2 are SGHDT and YYEEEE. CDR3 size: 13 residues. This CDR3 reads CASSGDRRVGYTF. DNA of the CDR3: TGTGCCAGCAGCGGGGACAGGCGTGTTGGCTACACCTTC.

With regard to this clone: This sample includes further DNA sequences coding for the same CDR3. This rearrangement joins TRBV18 to TRBJ2-1; D is perhaps TRBD2 (6 bases). The germline gives CDR1 KGHSH, CDR2 LQKENI. Trimming shortened V by 3 bases and J by 0 bases, and 15 bases separated the two germline ends. This CDR3 spans 17 amino acids. CDR3 region: CASSPPGLASSYNEQFF. In DNA, the CDR3 is TGTGCCAGCTCACCCCCAGGTCTAGCGAGCTCCTACAATGAGCAGTTCTTC.

The chain recombines TRBV4-3 with TRBJ2-5, with 14 bases lining up with TRBD2. Germline V gene lookup returns CDR1 LGHNA and CDR2 YSLEER. CDR3 length: 18 amino acids. V dropped 2 bases and J dropped 5; count of bases not matched to a gene: 10. CDR3 sequence reads: CASSQRGPGLAGVETQYF. The CDR3, as DNA: TGCGCCAGCAGCCAAAGGGGGCCGGGACTAGCGGGAGTGGAGACCCAGTACTTC.

This clone was seen a handful of times. The genes are TRBV2 and TRBJ1-1; no reliable D call. Germline V gene sequence: CDR1 SNHLY, CDR2 FYNNEI. The length of the CDR3 is 14 residues. V shed 6 bases and J shed 2 bases, with 13 bases lying between them. CDR3 in amino acids: CASRSQPPNTEAFF. The CDR3 bases are TGTGCCAGCAGAAGCCAACCTCCTAACACTGAAGCTTTCTTT. The full variable domain, rest sourced from reference TRBV2 and TRBJ1-1, is EPEVTQTPSHQVTQMGQEVILRCVPISNHLYFYWYRQILGQKVEFLVSFYNNEISEKSEIFDDQFSVERPDGSNFTLKIRSTKLEDSAMYFCASRSQPPNTEAFFGQGTRLTVV.